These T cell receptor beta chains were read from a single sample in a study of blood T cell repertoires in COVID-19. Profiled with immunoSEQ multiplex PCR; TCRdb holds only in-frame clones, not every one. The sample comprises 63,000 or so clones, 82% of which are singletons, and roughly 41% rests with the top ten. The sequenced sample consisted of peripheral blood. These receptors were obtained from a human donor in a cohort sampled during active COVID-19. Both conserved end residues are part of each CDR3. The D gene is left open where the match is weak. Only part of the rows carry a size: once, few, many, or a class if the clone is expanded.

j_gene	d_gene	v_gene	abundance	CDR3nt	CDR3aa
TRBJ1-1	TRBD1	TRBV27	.	TGTGCCAGCAAGGACAGGCCCCGGGCGATGAACACTGAAGCTTTCTTT	CASKDRPRAMNTEAFF
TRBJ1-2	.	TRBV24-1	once	TGTGCCACCAGTGGCTCTAACAGCCCCTATGGCTACACCTTC	CATSGSNSPYGYTF
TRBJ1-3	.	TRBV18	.	TGTGCCAGCTCACCACCGGACAGAAAAATCTCTGGAAACACCATATATTTT	CASSPPDRKISGNTIYF
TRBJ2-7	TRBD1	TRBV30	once	TGTGCCTGGTGGACAGGGGGGGCCTTTGACGAGCAGTACTTC	CAWWTGGAFDEQYF
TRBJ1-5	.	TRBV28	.	TGTGCCAGCAGCCCCTCGGGGAATCAGCCCCAGCATTTT	CASSPSGNQPQHF
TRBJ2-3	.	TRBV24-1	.	TGTGCCACCAGTCTTAGCACAGATACGCAGTATTTT	CATSLSTDTQYF
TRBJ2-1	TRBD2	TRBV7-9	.	TGTGCCAGCAGCCCACGGACTAGCGGGCCCAATGAGCAGTTCTTC	CASSPRTSGPNEQFF
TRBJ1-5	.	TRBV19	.	TGTGCCAGTAATTACAGGGCATTGGAGCCCCAGCATTTT	CASNYRALEPQHF
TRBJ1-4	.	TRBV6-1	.	TGTGCCAGCAGTGAAGCGCGCGGCCCAAAGGGGGAAAAACTGTTTTTT	CASSEARGPKGEKLFF
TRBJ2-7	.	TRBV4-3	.	TGCGCCAGCAGCCACAACCGGGACAACGACTACGAGCAGTACTTC	CASSHNRDNDYEQYF
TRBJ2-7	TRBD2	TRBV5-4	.	TGTGCCAGCAGCCGCCGCGGCGGGGGGGTAGCGTACGAGCAGTACTTC	CASSRRGGGVAYEQYF
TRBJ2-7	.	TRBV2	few	TGTGCCAGCAGTGTGGCAGGGTCAGGGGACGAGCAGTACTTC	CASSVAGSGDEQYF
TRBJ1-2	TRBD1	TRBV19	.	TGTGCCAGTAGTACACGGACAGGGAGAGTCGACTATGGCTACACCTTC	CASSTRTGRVDYGYTF
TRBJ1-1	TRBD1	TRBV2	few	TGTGCCAGCAGCGGACAGGGGCTTGGAAAAAACACTGAAGCTTTCTTT	CASSGQGLGKNTEAFF
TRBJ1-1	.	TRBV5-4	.	TGTGCCAGCAGCTTGGGGACAAGGGGCCACACTGAAGCTTTCTTT	CASSLGTRGHTEAFF
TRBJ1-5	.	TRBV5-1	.	TGCGCCAGCAGCTTGTGGGGAGGGAGCAATCAGCCCCAGCATTTT	CASSLWGGSNQPQHF
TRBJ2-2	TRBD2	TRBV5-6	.	TGTGCCAGCAGCCCCGGGGTTAGCGGGGGGGCCCGCGTCGGGGAGCTGTTTTTT	CASSPGVSGGARVGELFF
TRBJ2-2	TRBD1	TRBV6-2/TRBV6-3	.	TGTGCCAGCAGCCCTAGGACAGGGATTAGGATCGGGGAGCTGTTTTTT	CASSPRTGIRIGELFF
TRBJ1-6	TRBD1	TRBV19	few	TGTGCCAGTAGTATAGATCGGGCTGAGGGGGCCAATAATTCACCCCTCCACTTT	CASSIDRAEGANNSPLHF
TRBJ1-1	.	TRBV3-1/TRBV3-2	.	TGTGCCAGCAGGGAGGGCGGGATGAACACTGAAGCTTTCTTT	CASREGGMNTEAFF
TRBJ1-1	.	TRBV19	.	TGTGCCAGTCGGGGAAGAGAGGTGAACACTGAAGCTTTCTTT	CASRGREVNTEAFF
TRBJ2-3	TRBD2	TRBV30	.	TGTGCCTGTTCCCGACTAGCGGGGGGGCCAGATACGCAGTATTTT	CACSRLAGGPDTQYF
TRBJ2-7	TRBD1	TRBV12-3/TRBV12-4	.	TGTGCCAGCAGTCCCCCGGGACAGGGAACGCAGTACTTC	CASSPPGQGTQYF
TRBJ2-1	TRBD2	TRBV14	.	TGTGCCAGCAGCCAACATAGCGGGGGCCTAAACAATGAGCAGTTCTTC	CASSQHSGGLNNEQFF
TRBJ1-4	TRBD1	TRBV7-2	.	TGTGCCAGCAGCTTACAGGGGGCAACTAATGAAAAACTGTTTTTT	CASSLQGATNEKLFF
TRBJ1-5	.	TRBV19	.	TGTGCCAGTAGTATCAGGTACAATCAGCCCCAGCATTTT	CASSIRYNQPQHF
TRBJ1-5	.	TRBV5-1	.	TGCGCCAGCAGCTTGGAGGGGTATAGCAATCAGCCCCAGCATTTT	CASSLEGYSNQPQHF
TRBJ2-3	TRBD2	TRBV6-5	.	TGTGCCAGCAGGGAGACTAGCGGGGTCACAGATACGCAGTATTTT	CASRETSGVTDTQYF
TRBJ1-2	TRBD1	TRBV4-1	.	TGCGCCACCCACAGGGGGAGGGGTGGCTACACCTTC	CATHRGRGGYTF
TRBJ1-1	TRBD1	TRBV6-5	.	TGTGCCAGCAGTTATCTTCGACAGGGCGGCACTGAAGCTTTCTTT	CASSYLRQGGTEAFF
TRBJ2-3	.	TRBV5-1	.	TGCGCCAGCAGTTGGGGGACAGCGCGGGGGGCCAACACAGATACGCAGTATTTT	CASSWGTARGANTDTQYF
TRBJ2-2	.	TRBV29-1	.	TGCAGCGTTGAAAGCTTGGGCTTAGGGGCTAGGGCCGGGGAGCTGTTTTTT	CSVESLGLGARAGELFF